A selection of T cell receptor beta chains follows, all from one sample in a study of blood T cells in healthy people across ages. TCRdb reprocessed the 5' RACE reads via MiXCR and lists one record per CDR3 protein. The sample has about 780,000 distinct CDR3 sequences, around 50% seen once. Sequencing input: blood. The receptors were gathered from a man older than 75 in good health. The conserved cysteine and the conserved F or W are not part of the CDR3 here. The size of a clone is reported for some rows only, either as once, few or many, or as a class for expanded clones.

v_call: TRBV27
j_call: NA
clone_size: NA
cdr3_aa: ASSIRGRDNEQY

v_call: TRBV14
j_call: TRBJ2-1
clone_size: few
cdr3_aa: ASSQLRQSSYNEQF

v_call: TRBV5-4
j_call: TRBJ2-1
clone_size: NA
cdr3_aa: ASSSTSGSYEQF

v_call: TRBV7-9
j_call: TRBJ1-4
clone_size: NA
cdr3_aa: ASSPYRATNEKLF

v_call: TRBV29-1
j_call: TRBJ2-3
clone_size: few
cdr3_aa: SVSPSGGSADTQY

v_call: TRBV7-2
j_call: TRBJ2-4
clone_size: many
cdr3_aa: ASSSDRVDIQY

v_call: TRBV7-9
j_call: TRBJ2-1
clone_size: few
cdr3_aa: ASSPRLAGGKNNEQF

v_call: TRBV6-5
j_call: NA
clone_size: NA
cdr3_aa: ASSRTNNEQY

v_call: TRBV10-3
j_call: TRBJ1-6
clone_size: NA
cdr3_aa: AISARDRGAYEPLH

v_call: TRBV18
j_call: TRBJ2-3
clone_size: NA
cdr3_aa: ASRRGSDTDTQY

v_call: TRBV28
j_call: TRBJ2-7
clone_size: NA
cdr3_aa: ASSHSGGEQY

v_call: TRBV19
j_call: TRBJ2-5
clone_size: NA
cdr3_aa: ASSDTGSETQY

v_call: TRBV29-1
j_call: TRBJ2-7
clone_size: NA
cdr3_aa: SVTSGRPQIAEQY

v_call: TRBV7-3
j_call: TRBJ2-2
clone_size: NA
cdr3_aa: ASSLRRPTGDTGELF

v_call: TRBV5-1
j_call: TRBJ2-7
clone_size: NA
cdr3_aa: ASSGASGYEQY

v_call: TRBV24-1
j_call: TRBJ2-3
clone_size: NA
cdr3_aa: ATSDSTADTQY

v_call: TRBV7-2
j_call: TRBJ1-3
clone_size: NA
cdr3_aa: ASSLEARSGNTIY

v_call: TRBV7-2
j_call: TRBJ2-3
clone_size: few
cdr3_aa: ASSPGARPDTQY

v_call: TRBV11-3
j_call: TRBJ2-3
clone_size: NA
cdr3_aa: ASSKGQLAGTDTQY

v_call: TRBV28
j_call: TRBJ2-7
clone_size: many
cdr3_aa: ASSEGVHEQY

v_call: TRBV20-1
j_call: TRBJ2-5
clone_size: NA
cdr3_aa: SARAGDVPTTVQETQY

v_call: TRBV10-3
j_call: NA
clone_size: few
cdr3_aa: AISALAGVNEQY

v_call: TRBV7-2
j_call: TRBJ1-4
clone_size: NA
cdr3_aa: ASSSDRGNEKLF

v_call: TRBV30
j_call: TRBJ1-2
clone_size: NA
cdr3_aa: AWGPGQVYT

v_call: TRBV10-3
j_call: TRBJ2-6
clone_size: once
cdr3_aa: AISESFAENSGANVLT

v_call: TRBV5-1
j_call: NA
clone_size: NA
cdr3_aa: ASSPWTGGGHVAVGTQY